This TCR beta chain is drawn from a study of blood T cell repertoires in COVID-19 (dated by TCRdb to about 2020). For the wider study: Collaborator samples came from the United States, Italy and Spain and covered acute and convalescent phases of COVID-19. The sample metadata nearly always contained a de-identified subject ID, COVID-19 status, age in years and sex. Where available, HLA class I and class II types were taken from metadata supplied by the sample provider and were not determined by assay-based typing. The dataset comprised deeply sampled blood TCRbeta repertoires from subjects exposed to, actively infected with, or recovered from COVID-19. A freely available public database, intended as a resource for researchers studying the immune response to SARS-CoV-2, is where the repertoires were released. The prospective study material was composed of cDNA or gDNA derived from T cells, B-cell-depleted T cells, or PBMCs. Samples were obtained from the ongoing ImmuneRACE study (first 160 participants) and from 1,200 or so subjects provided by 6 global collaborators.

The immunoSEQ Assay, a bias-controlled multiplex PCR, was used to amplify TCRbeta CDR3 regions from genomic DNA. The study's own analysis went as follows. The number of nucleated cells in each sample was estimated from the amplification of reference gene primers within the assay. To quantify the absolute abundance of each unique TCRbeta CDR3 rearrangement, sequence reads were collapsed and filtered. For each sample, productive Simpson clonality was calculated by taking the square root of Simpson's diversity index across productive rearrangements. The table comes from immuneACCESS by way of TCRdb, which keeps in-frame sequences with V and J called. Part of the clones is missing from these tables; in studies checked, under half for an unresolved V gene and the rest for unknown reasons. V, J and clone size are taken as reported in that table, and D and trimming were inferred from the DNA itself. This sample gives some 200,000 clones in total; 70% to 90% of them show up just once. 10% to 15% of the sample belongs to the ten largest clones.

Points on this clone: Its cognate antigen has yet to be identified. The sample holds no much larger clone one base away, and base qualities are not on file.

A second Seattle source provided samples from volunteer blood donors who had recovered from COVID-19. Collaborating institutions collected whole blood in K2EDTA tubes following their own protocols. For TCRbeta analysis, collaborators shipped samples in one of three forms: frozen whole blood, isolated PBMCs, or DNA extracted from either of those sample types. Beyond this particular receptor, the publication reports: Clinical and demographic metadata were provided uncurated, with the amount varying by source and participant.

The CDR3 starts with the cysteine, ends with the phenylalanine, and has 14 residues. Only the CDR3 portion is preserved as DNA: 42 bases, with reading frame beginning at the first base. V sheds 1 base and J sheds 5 bases, leaving 12 bases between their ends. In the germline V gene (reference sequence), CDR1 corresponds to GTSNPN and CDR2 to SVGIG. This clonotype was sampled from a woman aged 18-29 years who had recovered from COVID-19. Rearrangement joined TRBV30 to TRBJ1-5, with TRBD1 perhaps the D gene, on 6 matching bases. Sequencing was carried out using peripheral blood. The nucleotide sequence reads as follows: TGTGCCTGGAGTGCCGACAGGTTGGATCAGCCCCAGCATTTT. This yields the protein CAWSADRLDQPQHF.